This T cell receptor beta chain was captured in a study of regulatory T cells in long-lasting Graves disease. The time point was: persistent/refractory GD, antithyroid drugs over 5 years with positive TRAb. Isolated PBMC RNA provided the starting material for the TCR library. Building the TCR beta libraries relied on iRepertoire HTBI primers, and CDR3 regions underwent Arm-PCR. One entry per CDR3 protein, called by TCRdb with MiXCR from the multiplex PCR reads. This table has over 650,000 distinct CDR3 sequences, roughly 30% appearing once. Material: peripheral blood mononuclear cells (PBMCs), obtained when the disease was refractory, from a patient treated with antithyroid drugs. This TCR was sampled from a female donor with Graves disease.

As DNA, the CDR3 is TGTGCCAGCAGCTTAGCTCTTTATCCGGGACAGGCAGCGGGAAACACCATATATTTT. As protein: CASSLALYPGQAAGNTIYF. V usage is TRBV7-6 and J usage is TRBJ1-3, with 8 bases identical to TRBD1. The germline V gene has CDR1 SGHVS and CDR2 FNYEAQ. The CDR3 covers 19 residues. V lost 0 bases and J lost 4; bases outside the gene matches: 14.